The entry below gives a single T cell receptor (beta chain) sequence along with its context. This sample was included in a study of T cell changes during pregnancy in multiple sclerosis. Assay used: immunoSEQ multiplex PCR; TCRdb lists only in-frame clones, some missing. The table has tens of thousands of clones, approximately 90% seen once. Germline V gene data show CDR1 as SGHTA and CDR2 as FQGNSA. V was trimmed by 0 bases and J by 7 bases, leaving 12 bases between them. This CDR3 spans 15 amino acids. Sequenced material: peripheral blood, taken in the first trimester of pregnancy. This sequence joins TRBV7-2 and TRBJ1-4, with D perhaps TRBD1 (5 bases). This TCR came from a female donor in good health, enrolled as a control in a pregnancy study. The DNA for the CDR3 is TGTGCCAGCAGCTTAGCGGGGCAGAACTTTGAAAAACTGTTTTTT. Its translation is CASSLAGQNFEKLFF.